This paragraph reports one T cell receptor beta chain. This clonotype was counted only a few times. Its specific antigen is unknown. Per-base qualities were not stored, and no clone one base away is much larger. The sample is drawn from a study of response to subunit inactivated influenza vaccine (dated by TCRdb to the late 2010s). For context, the study as a whole: To follow how T cells responded to a trivalent subunit inactivated influenza vaccine, the researchers relied on deep quantitative profiling of the T cell receptor repertoire. What the authors observed across the whole study: The authors proposed that each seasonal influenza vaccination may bring in only a limited number of new T cells.

The method behind the library was RT-PCR. For sequencing, an Illumina HiSeq 2500 was employed. Through fastp at Q25 and MiXCR, TCRdb rebuilt clones from the public reads, retaining in-frame beta chains. Rows merge per CDR3 protein into single entries with the most common DNA and genes. The sample data list about 620,000 distinct CDR3 sequences, and about an eighth of these were observed just once. The leading ten clones occupy about a tenth of the sample. CDR1 LGHNA and CDR2 YNFKEQ were looked up in the germline V gene. Including the terminal cysteine and phenylalanine, the CDR3 comprises 16 residues. The CDR3 DNA has 48 bases and is translated from base 1. Trimming removed 0 bases from V and 6 bases from J; the gene matches leave 5 bases unexplained.

Recombination linked TRBV4-2 to TRBJ2-3; the central 11 bases match TRBD2. This TCR was recovered from a man aged 45-65 years who received an inactivated influenza vaccine. Donor details come from another sample of the same person, matched by shared clones. Sequenced material: PBMCs from blood, taken on the day of vaccination. The CDR3 in this case is CASSQDLAGGWDTQYF. The nucleotides read TGTGCCAGCAGCCAAGACCTAGCGGGGGGCTGGGATACGCAGTATTTT.